This T cell receptor (beta chain) originates from a study of neurological immune-mediated disorders. Study-wide results and limits: In HTLV-1-associated myelopathy, TCR clonal expansion was greatest, whereas multiple sclerosis had the least, falling below healthy controls. No CDR3 amino acid sequences recurred among expanded clones across subjects, suggesting private repertoires in all groups.

Sequencing runs each generated in excess of 160 million TCR-beta sequences derived from 15-18 subjects. From the 5' RACE reads, TCRdb called clonotypes with MiXCR, one entry per CDR3 protein. The sample yields approximately 60,000 distinct CDR3 sequences, about 4% seen once. The CDR3 is 15 amino acids. V lost 1 base, J lost 0 bases, and 7 bases lay in between. The germline gives CDR1 SSHAT, CDR2 FNYEAQ (reference sequence). The sample holds many counts of this clonotype. The antigen remains unidentified. J is TRBJ2-1 and V is TRBV7-7; D not certain. This TCR came from a man in his forties or fifties with multiple sclerosis. Sequencing was carried out using PBMCs. CDR3 in amino acids: CASSLDWSSYNEQFF. The DNA for the CDR3 is TGTGCCAGCAGCTTAGACTGGAGCTCCTACAATGAGCAGTTCTTC.